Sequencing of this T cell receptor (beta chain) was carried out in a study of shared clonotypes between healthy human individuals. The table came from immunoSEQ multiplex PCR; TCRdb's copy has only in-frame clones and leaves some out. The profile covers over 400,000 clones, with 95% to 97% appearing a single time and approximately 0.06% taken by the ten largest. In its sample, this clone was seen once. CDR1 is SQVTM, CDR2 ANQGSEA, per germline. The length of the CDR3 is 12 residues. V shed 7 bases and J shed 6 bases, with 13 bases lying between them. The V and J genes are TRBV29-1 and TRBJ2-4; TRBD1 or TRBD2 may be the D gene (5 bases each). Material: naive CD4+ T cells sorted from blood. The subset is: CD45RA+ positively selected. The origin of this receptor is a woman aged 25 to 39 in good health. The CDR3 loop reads CSAGGDRNIQYF. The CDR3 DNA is TGCAGCGCTGGGGGTGACAGAAACATTCAGTACTTC.